This T cell receptor beta chain derives from a study of cytomegalovirus exposure and HLA in healthy donors. The study, taken as a whole, reports: In vitro testing confirmed a few CMV-associated chains as specific for CMV antigens. The investigators catalogued 150 or so TCR beta chains as cytomegalovirus-associated. Later work found that TCR association rates differed between HLA loci; DRB1 had the most and HLA-C the fewest. Most of the TCR beta V segments (in an earlier analysis) were productive either about 87% or about 30% of the time.

This CDR3 contains 15 residues. CDR1 and CDR2 from the germline V gene are LNHDA and SQIVND (reference sequence). The junction had 6 bases not matched to a gene; V was cut back by 3 bases and J by 4 bases. A remark on this clone: What it binds is not known.

Amplification used 60 Vbeta primers and 13 Jbeta primers. Produced via immunoSEQ multiplex PCR; TCRdb's table is partial and in-frame only. The sample has 87,000 or so clones, around four fifths seen once; the top ten hold about 5%. This receptor was identified in a woman between 40 and 55 years old in good health and CMV-seronegative. The sample comprised PBMCs. This rearrangement joins TRBV19 to TRBJ1-2; 9 positions agree with TRBD1. The CDR3 coding sequence is TGTGCCAGTAGTATGGACAGGGGTGTTAGCTATGGCTACACCTTC. Its translation is CASSMDRGVSYGYTF. Full variable domain (outside the CDR3, taken from reference TRBV19 and TRBJ1-2): DGGITQSPKYLFRKEGQNVTLSCEQNLNHDAMYWYRQDPGQGLRLIYYSQIVNDFQKGDIAEGYSVSREKKESFPLTVTSAQKNPTAFYLCASSMDRGVSYGYTFGSGTRLTVV.